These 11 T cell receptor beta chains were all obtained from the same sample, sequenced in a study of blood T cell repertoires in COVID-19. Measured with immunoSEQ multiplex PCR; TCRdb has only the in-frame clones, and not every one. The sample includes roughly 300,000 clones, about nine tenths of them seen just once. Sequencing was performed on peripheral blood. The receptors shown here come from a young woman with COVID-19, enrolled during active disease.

CDR3 bases: TGTGCCAGCAGTTCAGCGGGGGCTGCTCAAGAGACCCAGTACTTC. As protein: CASSSAGAAQETQYF. The chain is built from TRBV28 and TRBJ2-5; 8 nucleotides agree with TRBD2. The germline CDR1 and CDR2 sequences are MDHEN and SYDVKM. Trimming removed 4 bases from V and 2 bases from J; junction bases left unmatched: 6. The length of the CDR3 is 15 residues.

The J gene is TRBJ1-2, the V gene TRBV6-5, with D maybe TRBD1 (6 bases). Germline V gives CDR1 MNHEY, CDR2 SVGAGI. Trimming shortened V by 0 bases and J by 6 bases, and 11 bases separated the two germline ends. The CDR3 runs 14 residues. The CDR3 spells CASSYSTGGNGYTF. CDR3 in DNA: TGTGCCAGCAGTTACTCGACGGGGGGCAATGGCTACACCTTC.

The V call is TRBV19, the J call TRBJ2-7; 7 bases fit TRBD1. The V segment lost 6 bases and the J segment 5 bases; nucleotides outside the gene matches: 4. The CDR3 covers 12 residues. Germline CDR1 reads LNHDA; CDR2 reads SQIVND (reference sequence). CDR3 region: CASSRGWDEQYF. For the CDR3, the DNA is TGTGCCAGTAGCAGGGGGTGGGACGAGCAGTACTTC.

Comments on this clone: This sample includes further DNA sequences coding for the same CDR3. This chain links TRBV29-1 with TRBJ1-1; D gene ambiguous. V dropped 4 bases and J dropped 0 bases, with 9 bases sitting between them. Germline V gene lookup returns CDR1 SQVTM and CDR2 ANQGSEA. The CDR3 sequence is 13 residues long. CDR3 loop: CSVGGRMNTEAFF. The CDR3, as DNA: TGCAGCGTTGGTGGCAGAATGAACACTGAAGCTTTCTTT.

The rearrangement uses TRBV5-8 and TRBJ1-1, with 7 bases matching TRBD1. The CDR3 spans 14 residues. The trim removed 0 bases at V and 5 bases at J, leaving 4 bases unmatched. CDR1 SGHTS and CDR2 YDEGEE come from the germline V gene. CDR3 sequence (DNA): TGTGCCAGCAGCTTGGACAGGGGATGGACTGAAGCTTTCTTT. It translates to CASSLDRGWTEAFF.

The CDR3 sequence: CASNIQGNTEAFF. Written as DNA, the CDR3 is TGCGCCAGCAATATACAGGGGAACACTGAAGCTTTCTTT. The V gene is TRBV10-2, the J gene TRBJ1-1; the D gene is possibly TRBD1 (6 bases). Germline-derived CDR1 and CDR2 are WSHSY and SAAADI. V was clipped by 7 bases and J by 1 base, with 10 bases between them. The CDR3 runs to 13 residues.

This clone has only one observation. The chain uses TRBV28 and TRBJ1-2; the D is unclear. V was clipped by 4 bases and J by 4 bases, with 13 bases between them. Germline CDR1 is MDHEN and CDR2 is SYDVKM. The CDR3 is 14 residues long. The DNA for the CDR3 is TGTGCCAGCAGTTCCGTTGGGCTCACCTATGGCTACACCTTC. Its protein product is CASSSVGLTYGYTF.

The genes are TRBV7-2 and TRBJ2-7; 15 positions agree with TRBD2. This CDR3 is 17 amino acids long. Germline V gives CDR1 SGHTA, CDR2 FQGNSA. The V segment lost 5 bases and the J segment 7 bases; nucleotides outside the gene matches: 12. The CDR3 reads CASSPPGLAGGVGEQYF. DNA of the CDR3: TGTGCCAGCAGCCCCCCGGGACTAGCGGGAGGAGTGGGAGAGCAGTACTTC.

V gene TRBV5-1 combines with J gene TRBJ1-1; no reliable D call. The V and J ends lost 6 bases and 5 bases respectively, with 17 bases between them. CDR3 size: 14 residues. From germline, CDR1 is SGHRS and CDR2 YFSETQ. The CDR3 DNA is TGCGCCAGCACCCCGGGAGACGGAAAAACTGAAGCTTTCTTT. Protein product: CASTPGDGKTEAFF.

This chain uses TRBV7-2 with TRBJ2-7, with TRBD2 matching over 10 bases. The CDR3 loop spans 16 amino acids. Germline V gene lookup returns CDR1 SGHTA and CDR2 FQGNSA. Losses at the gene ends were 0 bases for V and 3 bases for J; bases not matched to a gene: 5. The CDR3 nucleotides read TGTGCCAGCAGCTTAGCGGGACTAGCGTCCAGCTACGAGCAGTACTTC. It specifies CASSLAGLASSYEQYF.

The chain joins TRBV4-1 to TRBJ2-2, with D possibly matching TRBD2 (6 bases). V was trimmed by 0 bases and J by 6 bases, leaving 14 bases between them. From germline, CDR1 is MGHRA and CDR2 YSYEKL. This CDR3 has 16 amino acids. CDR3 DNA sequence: TGCGCCAGCAGCCAAGAAAGGGGCGGGGACCCCGGGGAGCTGTTTTTT. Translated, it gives CASSQERGGDPGELFF.